Listed below are T cell receptor beta chains from one sample, sequenced in a study of blood T cell repertoires in COVID-19. Only in-frame clones appear in the TCRdb table, and some are missing; sequencing was by immunoSEQ multiplex PCR. In the table there are about 180,000 clones, 84% of which are singletons. The specimen was PBMCs or T cells enriched from blood (not recorded which). These receptors came from a man between 50 and 59 years old who had recovered from COVID-19. CDR3s include the opening cysteine and the closing phenylalanine or tryptophan. The D gene is left open where the match is weak. Clone sizes are given selectively: once, few, many, or a class where the clone is expanded.

J gene	clone size	V gene	D gene	CDR3 protein	CDR3 DNA
TRBJ1-6	NA	TRBV5-8	TRBD1	CASSARQGPYNSPLHF	TGTGCCAGCAGCGCCCGACAGGGGCCGTATAATTCACCCCTCCACTTT
TRBJ1-5	NA	TRBV19	TRBD1	CASSIDWGTGNQPQHF	TGTGCCAGTAGTATAGATTGGGGGACAGGGAATCAGCCCCAGCATTTT
TRBJ1-6	NA	TRBV2	TRBD1	CASSRQGGNSPLHF	TGTGCCAGCAGTAGACAGGGCGGGAATTCACCCCTCCACTTT
TRBJ1-4	NA	TRBV7-9	TRBD1	CASSLRGQVNEKLFF	TGTGCCAGCAGCTTAAGGGGACAGGTTAATGAAAAACTGTTTTTT
TRBJ1-5	NA	TRBV19	NA	CASNDYSNQPQHF	TGTGCCAGTAATGACTATAGCAATCAGCCCCAGCATTTT
TRBJ1-5	NA	TRBV30	TRBD1	CAWSPGGQPQHF	TGTGCCTGGAGCCCAGGGGGTCAGCCCCAGCATTTT
TRBJ2-5	NA	TRBV28	TRBD2	CASSFHPALAGEPRTQYF	TGTGCCAGCAGTTTCCACCCGGCGCTAGCGGGGGAGCCCAGGACCCAGTACTTC
TRBJ1-4	NA	TRBV6-6	NA	CASSLEKNEKLFF	TGTGCCAGCAGTCTTGAGAAAAATGAAAAACTGTTTTTT
TRBJ1-4	NA	TRBV4-1	NA	CASSQDPGANEKLFF	TGCGCCAGCAGCCAAGACCCCGGAGCTAATGAAAAACTGTTTTTT
TRBJ1-1	NA	TRBV6-5	NA	CASSPEAKNTEAFF	TGTGCCAGCAGTCCCGAGGCAAAGAACACTGAAGCTTTCTTT
TRBJ2-3	NA	TRBV24-1	TRBD1	CATSEGTGHTDTQYF	TGTGCCACCAGTGAAGGGACAGGGCACACAGATACGCAGTATTTT
TRBJ1-2	few	TRBV28	NA	CASSLWGDHYGYTF	TGTGCCAGCAGTTTGTGGGGGGATCACTATGGCTACACCTTC
TRBJ1-1	NA	TRBV2	NA	CASSAELNTEAFF	TGTGCCAGCAGCGCCGAGTTGAACACTGAAGCTTTCTTT
TRBJ1-1	NA	TRBV19	TRBD1	CASSEQGATEAFF	TGTGCCAGTAGTGAGCAGGGGGCAACTGAAGCTTTCTTT
TRBJ1-1	NA	TRBV14	NA	CASSPLQMNTEAFF	TGTGCCAGCAGCCCGCTTCAGATGAACACTGAAGCTTTCTTT
TRBJ2-2	NA	TRBV5-6	NA	CASSRPGLWAGELFF	TGTGCCAGCAGCAGACCGGGACTTTGGGCCGGGGAGCTGTTTTTT
TRBJ2-5	NA	TRBV7-7	NA	CASSQNSGGYQETQYF	TGTGCCAGCAGCCAAAACAGTGGGGGGTACCAAGAGACCCAGTACTTC
TRBJ1-4	NA	TRBV5-1	TRBD1	CASSAETGGGEKLFF	TGCGCCAGCAGCGCCGAGACAGGGGGTGGGGAAAAACTGTTTTTT
TRBJ1-1	NA	TRBV27	TRBD1	CASSRYRGANTEAFF	TGTGCCAGCAGCCGATACAGGGGAGCAAACACTGAAGCTTTCTTT
TRBJ1-5	NA	TRBV10-2	NA	CASSDRQGYNQPQHF	TGCGCCAGCAGTGATAGGCAGGGTTACAATCAGCCCCAGCATTTT
TRBJ1-2	few	TRBV18	TRBD1	CASSPGTGGAHYGYTF	TGTGCCAGCTCACCAGGGACAGGGGGCGCTCACTATGGCTACACCTTC
TRBJ1-2	NA	TRBV7-3	NA	CASSLRDNSPYGYTF	TGTGCCAGCAGCCTCCGGGACAACAGCCCCTATGGCTACACCTTC
TRBJ1-1	NA	TRBV7-8	NA	CASSPNPREAFF	TGTGCCAGCAGCCCAAACCCCAGGGAAGCTTTCTTT
TRBJ2-7	NA	TRBV7-6	TRBD1	CASSLVGAGTGDYEQYF	TGTGCCAGCAGCTTAGTGGGTGCTGGGACAGGGGATTACGAGCAGTACTTC